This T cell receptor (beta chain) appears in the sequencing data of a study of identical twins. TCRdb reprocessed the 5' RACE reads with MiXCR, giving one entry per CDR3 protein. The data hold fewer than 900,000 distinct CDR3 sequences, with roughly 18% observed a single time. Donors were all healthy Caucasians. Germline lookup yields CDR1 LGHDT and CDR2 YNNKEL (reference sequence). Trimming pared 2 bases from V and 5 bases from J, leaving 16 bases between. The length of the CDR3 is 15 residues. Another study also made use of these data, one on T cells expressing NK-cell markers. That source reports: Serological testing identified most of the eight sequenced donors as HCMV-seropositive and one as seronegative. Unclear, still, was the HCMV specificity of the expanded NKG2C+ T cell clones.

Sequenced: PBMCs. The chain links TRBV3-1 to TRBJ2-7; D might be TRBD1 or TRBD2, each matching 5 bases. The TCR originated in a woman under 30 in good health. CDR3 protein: CASSQPGTYPHEQYF. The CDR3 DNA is TGTGCCAGCAGCCAACCCGGGACCTACCCTCACGAGCAGTACTTC.